These T cell receptor beta chains were read from a single sample in a study of OX40 agonist ivuxolimab in advanced cancers. Using immunoSEQ multiplex PCR, the repertoire was profiled, and TCRdb retains in-frame clones only, with some absent. Of 20,000 to 25,000 clones listed, approximately 82% are singletons. The sample here was CD4+ or CD8+ T cells sorted from blood, taken in a trial of the OX40 agonist ivuxolimab. Receptors were obtained from an adult with an advanced solid tumor such as melanoma, head and neck, liver or kidney cancer. CDR3s include the opening cysteine and the closing phenylalanine or tryptophan. A D gene is named only where the DNA matches it firmly. Some rows mark clone size as missing; the rest say once, few, many or name a class of expanded clone.

j_call clone_size d_call v_call cdr3_aa cdr3_nt
TRBJ2-1 - - TRBV5-4 CASSLGVSGLSSYNEQFF TGTGCCAGCAGCTTGGGTGTGTCAGGACTGAGCTCCTACAATGAGCAGTTCTTC
TRBJ2-7 - - TRBV5-6 CASSVGSYEQYF TGTGCCAGCAGCGTAGGATCCTACGAGCAGTACTTC
TRBJ2-3 - - TRBV19 CASRRDFSTDTQYF TGTGCCAGTAGACGGGACTTTAGCACAGATACGCAGTATTTT
TRBJ1-1 - TRBD1 TRBV18 CASWSGQASEAFF TGTGCCAGCTGGAGCGGACAGGCGAGTGAAGCTTTCTTT
TRBJ2-5 few - TRBV5-6 CASSFPTAQETQYF TGTGCCAGCAGCTTCCCGACAGCCCAAGAGACCCAGTACTTC
TRBJ1-2 - - TRBV5-1 CASSLDTGGTNYGYTF TGCGCCAGCAGCTTGGATACGGGGGGAACTAACTATGGCTACACCTTC
TRBJ1-3 - - TRBV6-1 CASSGRNTIYF TGTGCCAGCAGTGGGCGGAACACCATATATTTT
TRBJ2-7 few - TRBV4-3 CASSQVHGRIYEQYF TGCGCCAGCAGCCAAGTCCACGGACGGATCTACGAGCAGTACTTC
TRBJ2-7 - - TRBV9 CASSVGGGTYEQYF TGTGCCAGCAGCGTAGGTGGGGGAACCTACGAGCAGTACTTC
TRBJ2-1 few - TRBV19 CASSIVNEQFF TGTGCCAGTAGCATAGTCAATGAGCAGTTCTTC
TRBJ1-2 few - TRBV29-1 CSVDMTGRGYTF TGCAGCGTTGATATGACGGGTCGGGGCTACACCTTC
TRBJ2-3 - - TRBV27 CASRLGNTQYF TGTGCCAGCAGGTTAGGAAATACGCAGTATTTT
TRBJ2-5 - TRBD1 TRBV2 CASSGTGGETQYF TGTGCCAGCAGTGGGACAGGGGGAGAGACCCAGTACTTC
TRBJ2-5 - - TRBV6-5 CASSYAEGYQETQYF TGTGCCAGCAGTTACGCCGAGGGGTACCAAGAGACCCAGTACTTC
TRBJ2-3 - - TRBV18 CASSLGDRTDTQYF TGTGCCAGCTCCCTAGGGGACCGCACAGATACGCAGTATTTT
TRBJ2-1 - TRBD2 TRBV7-6 CASSLAPGLAGLHEQFF TGTGCCAGCAGCTTAGCGCCAGGGCTAGCGGGGTTGCATGAGCAGTTCTTC
TRBJ2-7 - TRBD2 TRBV14 CASSPGLAGVEQYF TGTGCCAGCAGCCCCGGACTAGCGGGAGTTGAGCAGTACTTC
TRBJ2-7 - - TRBV6-5 CASKDRSSYEQYF TGTGCCAGCAAAGACAGAAGCTCCTACGAGCAGTACTTC
TRBJ1-5 - - TRBV19 CASSIRNTLPNQPQHF TGTGCCAGTAGTATAAGGAACACTTTGCCGAATCAGCCCCAGCATTTT
TRBJ2-7 - - TRBV7-1 CASSPTGTIYEQYF TGTGCCAGCAGCCCTACCGGGACAATCTACGAGCAGTACTTC
TRBJ2-5 - - TRBV9 CASNLGVGGETQYF TGTGCCAGCAACCTAGGGGTGGGTGGGGAGACCCAGTACTTC
TRBJ1-1 few - TRBV9 CASSEGGLVGTEAFF TGTGCCAGCAGCGAAGGGGGGCTGGTAGGCACTGAAGCTTTCTTT
TRBJ2-4 once - TRBV5-8 CASTSTGGQNIQYF TGTGCCAGCACCTCCACCGGGGGCCAAAACATTCAGTACTTC
TRBJ1-3 few - TRBV5-6 CASSDRSYSGNTIYF TGTGCCAGCAGTGACAGGTCCTACTCTGGAAACACCATATATTTT
TRBJ2-2 - - TRBV4-1 CASSQDRAYTGELFF TGCGCCAGCAGCCAAGATCGGGCTTACACCGGGGAGCTGTTTTTT
TRBJ2-5 - TRBD2 TRBV9 CASSVGGAGGETQYF TGTGCCAGCAGCGTAGGTGGAGCGGGGGGGGAGACCCAGTACTTC
TRBJ2-7 few TRBD1 TRBV7-2 CASSYSGGYEQYF TGTGCCAGCAGCTACTCAGGGGGATACGAGCAGTACTTC